Presented here are 25 T cell receptor beta chains from one specimen sequenced in a study of T-cell reconstitution after alpha-beta-depleted transplantation in children. Preparation of the TCRbeta library was carried out with unique molecular identifiers. In TCRdb, the PCR reads were re-called with MiXCR into one record per CDR3 protein. The sample gives 440,000 or so distinct CDR3 sequences, about 40% of which show up once; 27% is in the top ten. The sample here was PBMCs, taken before TCRalphabeta/CD19-depleted stem cell transplant. The receptor set was obtained from a girl aged 2-9 years with aplastic anemia, due to receive a stem cell transplant.

The rearrangement links TRBV5-1 to TRBJ1-5; TRBD1 aligns across 9 bases. CDR3 size: 14 residues. After removal of 3 bases from V and 6 bases from J, the junction contained 4 bases not matched to a gene. The germline CDR1 and CDR2 sequences are SGHRS and YFSETQ. CDR3 region: CASSSGQGVQPQHF. The CDR3 nucleotides are TGCGCCAGCAGCTCGGGACAGGGTGTTCAGCCCCAGCATTTT.

This chain joins TRBV15 and TRBJ2-3; 10 bases fit TRBD2. Germline-derived CDR1 and CDR2 are LNHNV and YYDKDF (reference sequence). The ends lost 1 base at V and 5 bases at J; junction bases unmatched: 6. The CDR3 has 16 residues. CDR3 residues: CATSRGTSGWIDTQYF. CDR3 sequence (DNA): TGTGCCACCAGCAGAGGGACTAGCGGCTGGATAGATACGCAGTATTTT.

J is TRBJ2-7 and V is TRBV5-6; a possible D gene is TRBD1 (6 bases). Germline V lookup: CDR1 SGHDT, CDR2 YYEEEE. The CDR3 spans 15 residues. With 4 bases removed from V and 4 bases from J, the gap between germline ends came to 18 bases. DNA of the CDR3: TGTGCCAGCAGCAATCCGAAGCAGGGGAGTTACGAGCAGTACTTC. Translated, it gives CASSNPKQGSYEQYF.

The CDR3 DNA follows: TGTGCCAGCAGTTACAGGCGAGGGGGGCTTCAAGAGACCCAGTACTTC. Its protein is CASSYRRGGLQETQYF. The genes are TRBV6-5 and TRBJ2-5; the D gene could be TRBD1 or TRBD2 (6 bases each). Per germline, CDR1 MNHEY and CDR2 SVGAGI. The V end lost 2 bases, the J end lost 2 bases, and 15 bases lay between the germline ends. This CDR3 comprises 16 residues.

The chain employs TRBV10-3 and TRBJ1-1; D is unclear. Germline assignment: CDR1 ENHRY and CDR2 SYGVKD. V was cut by 4 bases and J by 5 bases, with 8 bases left in between. The CDR3 consists of 12 residues. CDR3 protein: CAISGEGTEAFF. The DNA of the CDR3 is TGTGCCATCAGTGGAGAGGGAACTGAAGCTTTCTTT.

The J gene is TRBJ2-3, the V gene TRBV9, with D perhaps matching TRBD1 or TRBD2 (5 bases each). The V and J ends lost 2 bases and 1 base respectively, with 17 bases between them. This CDR3 has 17 residues. The germline V gene has CDR1 SGDLS and CDR2 YYNGEE. The CDR3 DNA sequence: TGTGCCAGCAGCGTGGGGACCAAGGTCCGTGGCACAGATACGCAGTATTTT. Its protein is CASSVGTKVRGTDTQYF.

The V and J genes are TRBV3-1 and TRBJ2-5; 14 bases are shared with TRBD2. CDR3 length: 17 residues. Losses at the gene ends were 6 bases for V and 3 bases for J; bases not matched to a gene: 9. Germline CDR1 LGHDT, CDR2 YNNKEL (reference sequence). The CDR3 coding sequence is TGTGCCAGCAGGGGCCACGCGGGACTAGCGGGAGAAGAGACCCAGTACTTC. Encoded protein: CASRGHAGLAGEETQYF.

V usage is TRBV20-1 and J usage is TRBJ2-5, with TRBD2 matching 8 bases. Germline V gene data show CDR1 as DFQATT and CDR2 as SNEGSKA (reference sequence). Losses at the gene ends were 3 bases for V and 4 bases for J; bases not matched to a gene: 7. The CDR3 is made up of 14 amino acids. The CDR3 DNA is TGCAGTGCTAGGAAAGCGGGAGTAGTAGAGACCCAGTACTTC. Encoded protein: CSARKAGVVETQYF.

This clonotype was seen many times. CDR3 nucleotides: TGTGCCAGCAGTACCCAGCTGATAGCGGGAGTCGAGCAGTACTTC. It specifies CASSTQLIAGVEQYF. The J gene is TRBJ2-7, the V gene TRBV12-3 or TRBV12-4; 9 positions match TRBD2. Trimming cost V 5 bases and J 6 bases; bases outside gene matches: 11. The CDR3 extends over 15 amino acids.

The chain's CDR3 is CASSQESSGLGYEQYF. CDR3 DNA sequence: TGTGCCAGCAGCCAAGAATCCAGCGGGCTTGGCTACGAGCAGTACTTC. The rearrangement joins TRBV4-2 to TRBJ2-7; D possibly corresponds to TRBD2 (6 bases). The CDR3 has 16 amino acids. The V gene lost 0 bases and the J gene lost 3 bases, with 15 bases spanning the gap. CDR1 LGHNA and CDR2 YNFKEQ come from the germline V gene.

The chain links TRBV20-1 to TRBJ2-3; possible D gene TRBD1, 6 bases. CDR3 length: 13 amino acids. The germline gives CDR1 DFQATT, CDR2 SNEGSKA (reference sequence). The germline V and J ends were trimmed by 3 bases and 5 bases, with 12 bases remaining between them. The CDR3 coding sequence is TGCAGTGCTAGTAGCAGGGGCCAAGATACGCAGTATTTT. Protein product: CSASSRGQDTQYF.

This clonotype was seen a handful of times. V and J are TRBV10-3 and TRBJ2-7; D is ambiguous. This CDR3 is built from 14 residues. Trimming removed 7 bases at V and 4 bases at J, with 17 bases between. Germline CDR1 and CDR2: ENHRY and SYGVKD. The CDR3 nucleotides are TGTGCCATCAAAAGTGGCTCGGATAAATACGAGCAGTACTTC. It specifies CAIKSGSDKYEQYF.

Only a few counts were recorded for this clonotype. The chain employs TRBV6-1 and TRBJ2-3; TRBD1 matches 9 bases. Germline-derived CDR1 and CDR2 are MNHNS and SASEGT. The CDR3 has 15 amino acids. V dropped 5 bases and J dropped 4; count of bases not matched to a gene: 7. The CDR3 DNA follows: TGTGCCAGCAGTCCGGGGGACAGGGTCGCAGATACGCAGTATTTT. Protein product: CASSPGDRVADTQYF.

V usage is TRBV10-3 and J usage is TRBJ2-5, with 9 bases matching TRBD2. V trimming: 3 bases; J trimming: 5 bases; junction bases outside the gene matches: 7. CDR3 length equals 15 residues. Germline V gene sequence: CDR1 ENHRY, CDR2 SYGVKD. The CDR3 sequence: CAISDLAGYLETQYF. The CDR3 DNA follows: TGTGCCATCAGTGATCTAGCGGGATATTTGGAGACCCAGTACTTC.

J is TRBJ2-7 and V is TRBV29-1, with TRBD2 matching 10 bases. There are 16 residues in the CDR3. Germline V CDR1 and CDR2: SQVTM, ANQGSEA. V gave up 1 base and J gave up 3 bases; unmatched junction bases: 9. The CDR3 sequence is CSVEVLAGAFLYEQYF. In DNA, the CDR3 is TGCAGCGTTGAAGTTCTAGCGGGGGCATTCCTCTACGAGCAGTACTTC.

V is TRBV20-1 and J is TRBJ2-2; TRBD1 aligns across 10 bases. Trimming took 5 bases from V and 5 from J; bases not matched to a gene: 8. This CDR3 spans 15 amino acids. Looked up from germline, CDR1 is DFQATT and CDR2 is SNEGSKA (reference sequence). CDR3 DNA sequence: TGCAGTGCTGCCTGGGACAGGGGTGGGACCGGGGAGCTGTTTTTT. The encoded protein is CSAAWDRGGTGELFF.

For the CDR3, the DNA is TGTGCCAGCAGTTTGGGGATATTAGAAGAGACCCAGTACTTC. This translates into CASSLGILEETQYF. The rearrangement joins TRBV12-3 or TRBV12-4 to TRBJ2-5; unclear D gene. V was clipped by 3 bases and J by 3 bases, with 11 bases between them. The CDR3 covers 14 residues.

This clonotype occurred a few times. The chain links TRBV5-1 to TRBJ2-5, with a possible D match to TRBD2 (5 bases). V was cut by 1 base and J by 3 bases, with 10 bases left in between. Per the germline V gene, CDR1 is SGHRS and CDR2 is YFSETQ. The CDR3 runs to 14 residues. Written as DNA, the CDR3 is TGCGCCAGCAGCTTGTCGGGGAACGAAGAGACCCAGTACTTC. As protein: CASSLSGNEETQYF.

V and J are TRBV12-3 or TRBV12-4 and TRBJ1-3; D is ambiguous. This CDR3 has 15 residues. V was pared by 3 bases and J by 2 bases, with 11 bases between. The CDR3 DNA follows: TGTGCCAGCAGTTTTTCTTCAAGAACTGGAAACACCATATATTTT. Translation: CASSFSSRTGNTIYF.

J is TRBJ2-1 and V is TRBV6-2 or TRBV6-3; 10 bases are a match to TRBD1. The CDR3 spans 14 residues. The trim removed 7 bases at V and 7 bases at J, leaving 7 bases unmatched. Germline loops: CDR1 MNHEY, CDR2 SVGEGT. CDR3 sequence reads: CASKDPGQGNEQFF. CDR3 nucleotide sequence: TGTGCCAGCAAAGATCCGGGACAGGGGAATGAGCAGTTCTTC.

CDR3 residues: CATSPEGPSYNEQFF. As DNA, the CDR3 is TGTGCCACCAGCCCCGAGGGGCCCTCCTACAATGAGCAGTTCTTC. This chain uses TRBV15 with TRBJ2-1; D tentatively fits TRBD1 or TRBD2 (5 bases each). CDR1 and CDR2 (germline): LNHNV, YYDKDF (reference sequence). Trimming removed 5 bases at V and 0 bases at J, with 11 bases between. This CDR3 spans 15 amino acids.

This clonotype has just one count. The rearrangement uses TRBV9 and TRBJ2-2, with a tentative D call TRBD2 (6 bases). CDR3 length: 15 residues. CDR1 and CDR2 from the germline V gene are SGDLS and YYNGEE. Trimming left V 0 bases short and J 3 bases short, with 9 bases between. This CDR3 reads CASSVGGGYTGELFF. CDR3 coding DNA: TGTGCCAGCAGCGTAGGGGGAGGTTACACCGGGGAGCTGTTTTTT.

The genes are TRBV20-1 and TRBJ2-3; no firm D call. The CDR3 totals 11 residues. Per germline, CDR1 DFQATT and CDR2 SNEGSKA (reference sequence). Between the trimmed V and J ends, which lost 2 bases and 5 bases, there was a span of 5 bases. The CDR3 region has the DNA TGCAGTGCTAGATCGCTAGATACGCAGTATTTT. It is translated as CSARSLDTQYF.

The V and J genes are TRBV6-1 and TRBJ2-1, with 16 bases identical to TRBD2. This CDR3 has 18 amino acids. Germline CDR1 MNHNS, CDR2 SASEGT. V lost 8 bases to trimming and J lost 7 bases; unmatched junction nucleotides: 14. CDR3 coding DNA: TGTGCCAGCGGGGATCGGCAGGGACTAGCGGGAGGGGCGAATGAGCAGTTCTTC. Amino acid sequence: CASGDRQGLAGGANEQFF.

This clonotype has a count of ten or more. V gene TRBV20-1 combines with J gene TRBJ1-2; 8 bases agree with TRBD1. J lost 3 bases, V lost 2 bases, and 5 bases had no gene match. The CDR3 consists of 14 residues. From germline, CDR1 is DFQATT and CDR2 SNEGSKA (reference sequence). The CDR3 nucleotides are TGCAGTGCTAGATCGACAGGGGAGGACTATGGCTACACCTTC. Its protein product is CSARSTGEDYGYTF.